This T cell receptor (beta chain) emerged from a study of blood T cell repertoires in COVID-19. Study details: PBMCs, B-cell-depleted T cells, or T cells provided the cDNA or gDNA that made up the material.

Original handling: Amplification from reference gene primers served as the basis for estimated nucleated cell counts. Measured with immunoSEQ multiplex PCR; TCRdb has only the in-frame clones, and not every one. The DNA gave D and trimming, while V, J and clone size come from that table. The sample records about 250,000 clones, 85% to 95% being singletons. Cohorts were based on clinical histories the participants reported. Donors in Cohort 3 who had recovered were those with two negative PCRs, healthcare professional clearance, or resolution of their symptoms. Source material: PBMCs or T cells enriched from blood (not recorded which). The sequence came from a woman aged 18-30 years who had recovered from COVID-19.

CDR3 protein: CASHYRGNTEAFF. The CDR3 DNA reads TGTGCCAGCCATTACAGGGGTAACACTGAAGCTTTCTTT. This chain connects TRBV27 to TRBJ1-1; 7 bases fit TRBD1. The germline V gene has CDR1 MNHEY and CDR2 SMNVEV (reference sequence). After removal of 8 bases from V and 2 bases from J, the junction contained 5 bases not matched to a gene. The CDR3 is 13 residues long.